This T cell receptor (beta chain) stems from a study of blood T cell repertoires in COVID-19. Study information: Material from acute and convalescent COVID-19 was sourced from the United States, Italy and Spain. In each case, the material was cDNA or gDNA derived from T cells, B-cell-depleted T cells, or PBMCs.

Original methodology: Reference gene primer amplification gave estimated nucleated cell counts. Measured with immunoSEQ multiplex PCR; TCRdb has only the in-frame clones, and not every one. The DNA was the basis for D and trimming; V, J and clone size are from that table. The sample yields some 38,000 clones, around 85% seen once. Between the trimmed V and J ends, which lost 2 bases and 3 bases, there was a span of 14 bases. CDR3 length equals 16 residues. Germline V gene lookup returns CDR1 SNHLY and CDR2 FYNNEI. The source of this sequence is a man between 60 and 75 years old with active or convalescent COVID-19. Sequences were obtained from peripheral blood. The chain combines TRBV2 with TRBJ1-5, with D tentatively TRBD1 (5 bases). The chain's CDR3 is CASSELRGDFNQPQHF. The CDR3 DNA reads TGTGCCAGCAGTGAATTGAGAGGGGACTTCAATCAGCCCCAGCATTTT.